This entry is about one T cell receptor beta chain. Profiling relied on immunoSEQ multiplex PCR, and the TCRdb table lists in-frame clones only, not all of them. Seen here are 90,000 to 120,000 clones, 75% to 95% observed once, and the top ten hold less than 1.5%. The data belong to a study of blood T cell repertoires in COVID-19. Study-level background: PBMCs, B-cell-depleted T cells, or T cells provided the cDNA or gDNA that made up the material.

CDR1 and CDR2 (germline): MDHEN, SYDVKM. The CDR3 sequence is 15 residues long. V was trimmed by 2 bases and J by 6 bases, leaving 11 bases between them. The sample taken for sequencing was peripheral blood. V and J are TRBV28 and TRBJ1-6; D remains ambiguous. The clonotype originates from a woman in her 30s with acute or convalescent COVID-19. CDR3 in amino acids: CASSLDRSRNSPLHF. Here the CDR3 DNA reads TGTGCCAGCAGTTTAGATCGGAGTCGTAATTCACCCCTCCACTTT.